Given below is one T cell receptor (beta chain) in context. Its antigen is unidentified. These data originate in a study of breast tumors, draining lymph nodes, adjacent tissues. From the multiplex PCR reads, TCRdb called clonotypes with MiXCR, one entry per CDR3 protein. This table holds about 120,000 distinct CDR3 sequences, 15% to 20% found once. Samples came from axillary lymph nodes draining the breast cancer. Findings of the study overall: Tumor and nontumor repertoires were significantly more similar in luminal-like than in basal-like breast cancer.

This receptor was identified in a female donor with breast cancer. Some clones in this sample may be carry-over from other donors' samples. Material for sequencing was axillary lymph node tissue.

In DNA form, the CDR3 reads TGTGCCAGCAGTGATCGAACAGGGAACACTGAAGCTTTCTTT. Translating it yields CASSDRTGNTEAFF. The chain joins TRBV2 to TRBJ1-1; TRBD1 might be the D (5 bases). V was pared by 3 bases and J by 1 base, with 9 bases between. Germline lookup yields CDR1 SNHLY and CDR2 FYNNEI. The CDR3 runs to 14 residues.